The clone carrying this TCR beta chain was observed a single time. Its antigen is not known. The data derive from a study of T-cell reconstitution after alpha-beta-depleted transplantation in children. This sample's TCRbeta library carried unique molecular identifier barcodes. TCRdb recomputed calls from the PCR reads with MiXCR, one row per CDR3 protein. Here the sample spans some 150,000 distinct CDR3 sequences, around 8.8% being singletons. V gave up 9 bases and J gave up 9 bases, with 21 bases separating them. The CDR3 has 14 residues. Germline CDR1 and CDR2: SGHKS and YYEKEE (reference sequence). Study observations and caveats: Newly made T cells mostly supplied T-cell counts and diversity one year after transplant. The origin of alpha-beta T cells about two months after transplant was reportedly several hundred expanded graft clones.

This chain uses TRBV5-5 with TRBJ2-2; D is perhaps TRBD1 (6 bases). The sequence was obtained from a female patient between 2 and 15 years old who had a stem cell transplant for congenital amegakaryocytic thrombocytopenia, so the T cells may come from the graft donor. Sequencing was performed on PBMCs, mostly from graft donor cells, taken 180 days after TCRalphabeta/CD19-depleted stem cell transplant. The CDR3 DNA reads as TGTGCCATGGGCCAGGGGCAGCTCTGCTGGGAGCTGTTTTTT. It is translated as CAMGQGQLCWELFF.